This is a list of T cell receptor beta chains from one sample in a study of shared clonotypes between healthy human individuals. Sequencing was performed with immunoSEQ multiplex PCR; in TCRdb, only in-frame clones are kept and a portion is missing. This table holds some 2,400,000 clones, roughly 95% found once. Sequencing was done on a sample of naive CD4+ T cells sorted from blood. Every receptor here comes from a man in his late teens or twenties in good health. Both conserved end residues are part of each CDR3. A D gene is named only where the DNA matches it firmly. Clone size is shown for a subset of rows, as once, few, many or a class of expanded clone.

size: -
V: TRBV5-4
J: TRBJ2-7
D: -
DNA: TGTGCCAGCAGCTTGGTCGACTCCCCGTTCGAGCAGTACTTC
CDR3: CASSLVDSPFEQYF

size: once
V: TRBV10-1
J: TRBJ1-1
D: -
DNA: TGCGCCAGCAGTGAGCAAATACAGGGAGGAACTGAAGCTTTCTTT
CDR3: CASSEQIQGGTEAFF

size: -
V: TRBV30
J: TRBJ2-1
D: -
DNA: TGTGCCTGGAGTGTAAGTGGCAGGACCCTATACAATGAGCAGTTCTTC
CDR3: CAWSVSGRTLYNEQFF

size: -
V: TRBV18
J: TRBJ1-1
D: TRBD1
DNA: TGTGCCAGCTCACCACCGATTCGACAGGGCTTTAACACTGAAGCTTTCTTT
CDR3: CASSPPIRQGFNTEAFF

size: -
V: TRBV18
J: TRBJ1-2
D: TRBD1
DNA: TGTGCCAGCTCACCGTATACCGGGACAGGGGGAGCTAACTATGGCTACACCTTC
CDR3: CASSPYTGTGGANYGYTF

size: -
V: TRBV5-4
J: TRBJ2-2
D: TRBD2
DNA: TGTGCCAGCAGGACCGGACTAGCGGGAGGGTACACCGGGGAGCTGTTTTTT
CDR3: CASRTGLAGGYTGELFF

size: -
V: TRBV7-2
J: TRBJ1-5
D: -
DNA: TGTGCCAGCAGCTTAGAACCCGAGGAGCCCCAGCATTTT
CDR3: CASSLEPEEPQHF

size: -
V: TRBV11-2
J: TRBJ1-1
D: TRBD1
DNA: TGTGCCAGCAGCTATCACAGGGGGAACACTGAAGCTTTCTTT
CDR3: CASSYHRGNTEAFF

size: -
V: TRBV2
J: TRBJ1-1
D: -
DNA: TGTGCCAGCAGGGGGGAGGTGGTGGCTGAAGCTTTCTTT
CDR3: CASRGEVVAEAFF

size: -
V: TRBV6-5
J: TRBJ2-2
D: TRBD2
DNA: TGTGCCAGCAGTTACGCCAGCGGGACGAACACCGGGGAGCTGTTTTTT
CDR3: CASSYASGTNTGELFF

size: -
V: TRBV10-3
J: TRBJ2-3
D: -
DNA: TGTGCCATCAGCCTTAACACAGATACGCAGTATTTT
CDR3: CAISLNTDTQYF

size: -
V: TRBV5-6
J: TRBJ1-1
D: -
DNA: TGTGCCAGCAGCTTCAGGGGAAAGAGAACTGAAGCTTTCTTT
CDR3: CASSFRGKRTEAFF

size: -
V: TRBV11-2
J: TRBJ2-3
D: TRBD2
DNA: TGTGCCAGCAGCTCCCGACTGACTAGCGGGAGCACAGATACGCAGTATTTT
CDR3: CASSSRLTSGSTDTQYF

size: -
V: TRBV5-4
J: TRBJ2-7
D: -
DNA: TGTGCCAGCAGCCCGAGGGCGACAGGATTTGATGGGCAGTACTTC
CDR3: CASSPRATGFDGQYF